Below, one T cell receptor (beta chain) is given with its context. This record belongs to a study of OX40 agonist ivuxolimab in advanced cancers. Profiled with immunoSEQ multiplex PCR; TCRdb holds only in-frame clones, not every one. This repertoire shows about 52,000 clones, approximately 94% found once; its top ten account for 12%. The CDR3 loop spans 12 amino acids. Trimming removed 8 bases from V and 0 bases from J, with 7 bases in between. The germline V gene has CDR1 MNHNS and CDR2 SASEGT. V usage is TRBV6-1 and J usage is TRBJ2-5; the D is unclear. This sequence was found in an adult with an advanced solid tumor such as melanoma, head and neck, liver or kidney cancer. The sequences come from CD4+ or CD8+ T cells sorted from blood, collected in a trial of the OX40 agonist ivuxolimab. The DNA of the CDR3 is TGTGCCAGCTCTGGGGACCAAGAGACCCAGTACTTC. Translated: CASSGDQETQYF.